Below, 24 T cell receptor beta chains from the same sample are listed, as sequenced in a study of T cells after yellow fever vaccination. TCRdb passed the 5' RACE reads through MiXCR, listing each CDR3 protein once. The data hold fewer than 350,000 distinct CDR3 sequences, with 3.5% to 4.5% observed a single time. The sample here was PBMCs, taken 15 days after the yellow fever booster vaccination. The receptors originated from a man aged 18 to 30 who received the YFV17D yellow fever vaccine.

This clonotype was detected many times. The CDR3: CASNPPQGAGELFF. In nucleotides, the CDR3 is TGTGCCAGCAACCCACCTCAGGGAGCCGGGGAGCTGTTTTTT. This chain connects TRBV7-2 to TRBJ2-2; D may correspond to TRBD1 or TRBD2 (5 bases each). Trimming cost V 7 bases and J 6 bases, with 15 bases left between them. This CDR3 is built from 14 residues. Germline-derived CDR1 and CDR2 are SGHTA and FQGNSA.

There are a few counts of this clonotype. V usage is TRBV5-4 and J usage is TRBJ2-3, with a possible D match to TRBD2 (7 bases). Germline V gene sequence: CDR1 SGHNT, CDR2 YYREEE (reference sequence). CDR3 size: 15 residues. Trimming removed 2 bases at V and 0 bases at J, with 10 bases between. The CDR3 nucleotides are TGTGCCAGCAGCTTCGGGGGGCCGAGCACAGATACGCAGTATTTT. The encoded protein is CASSFGGPSTDTQYF.

This clonotype was found many times. The chain employs TRBV20-1 and TRBJ1-6; TRBD1 matches at 8 bases. The V gene's germline CDR1 is DFQATT and CDR2 SNEGSKA (reference sequence). The CDR3 has 17 amino acids. V shed 1 base, J shed 0 bases, and the junction held 5 bases outside the gene matches. The chain's CDR3 is CSARGGTGSSYNSPLHF. DNA of the CDR3: TGCAGTGCTAGAGGGGGGACAGGAAGCTCCTATAATTCACCCCTCCACTTT.

V is TRBV5-1 and J is TRBJ2-7, with 8 bases matching TRBD2. V shed 4 bases and J 0 bases; nucleotides not matched to a gene: 3. Looked up from germline, CDR1 is SGHRS and CDR2 is YFSETQ. This CDR3 comprises 14 residues. The CDR3 is CASSGGTSSYEQYV. CDR3 bases: TGCGCCAGCAGCGGCGGGACTAGCTCCTACGAGCAGTACGTC.

This clonotype appeared many times. The genes are TRBV20-1 and TRBJ1-3, with 9 bases aligning to TRBD1. The CDR3 is 13 amino acids. In germline, CDR1 is DFQATT, CDR2 SNEGSKA (reference sequence). Trimming cost V 6 bases and J 2 bases; bases outside gene matches: 2. CDR3: CSARTGAGNTIYF. The CDR3 DNA reads TGCAGTGCGAGGACAGGGGCTGGAAACACCATATATTTT.

This clonotype was seen at least ten times. The chain's CDR3 is CASSLLSHSTDTQYF. CDR3 in DNA: TGTGCCAGCAGCTTATTATCCCATAGCACAGATACGCAGTATTTT. This chain uses TRBV7-2 with TRBJ2-3, with D uncertain. Germline CDR1 and CDR2: SGHTA and FQGNSA. CDR3 length: 15 residues. The V and J ends lost 2 bases and 0 bases respectively, with 9 bases between them. The whole variable domain, filled in from reference TRBV7-2 and TRBJ2-3, reads GAGVSQSPSNKVTEKGKDVELRCDPISGHTALYWYRQSLGQGLEFLIYFQGNSAPDKSGLPSDRFSAERTGGSVSTLTIQRTQQEDSAVYLCASSLLSHSTDTQYFGPGTRLTVL.

This clonotype was counted at least ten times. CDR3 in amino acids: CASRDPGGPRYEQYV. CDR3 DNA sequence: TGTGCCAGCAGGGACCCGGGGGGGCCACGATACGAGCAGTACGTC. V and J are TRBV7-3 and TRBJ2-7; 8 nucleotides agree with TRBD2. The CDR3 contains 15 residues. Germline V gene data show CDR1 as SGHTA and CDR2 as FQGTGA. Germline trimming cut 6 bases from V and 4 bases from J; bases unmatched to any gene: 11.

This clonotype has ten or more counts. In DNA form, the CDR3 reads TGTGCCACCAGTGCCGAAACAAGTTCGACAGGAGTGGTTGAAGCTTTCTTT. It encodes CATSAETSSTGVVEAFF. V gene TRBV24-1 combines with J gene TRBJ1-1; D is possibly TRBD1 (6 bases). The CDR3 is 17 amino acids. Trimming left V 5 bases short and J 7 bases short, with 25 bases between. Germline V CDR1 and CDR2: KGHDR, SFDVKD.

This clonotype was seen ten or more times. The genes are TRBV9 and TRBJ2-1, with D hard to call. The CDR3 is 13 amino acids. Trimming took 0 bases from V and 7 from J, leaving 8 bases between them. The germline V gene has CDR1 SGDLS and CDR2 YYNGEE. Here the CDR3 DNA reads TGTGCCAGCAGCGTAGACCGTTTAAATGAGCAGTTCTTC. Translation: CASSVDRLNEQFF.

The V and J genes are TRBV3-1 and TRBJ2-2; no clear D gene. This CDR3 is built from 14 residues. V was shortened by 1 base and J by 6 bases, with 9 bases between the two germline ends. Germline loops: CDR1 LGHDT, CDR2 YNNKEL (reference sequence). The DNA for the CDR3 is TGTGCCAGCAGCCAAGCTAGAGCAGCCGGGGAGCTGTTTTTT. This sequence encodes CASSQARAAGELFF.

This clonotype was counted only a few times. The V and J genes are TRBV5-6 and TRBJ2-6; D not resolved. Germline assignment: CDR1 SGHDT and CDR2 YYEEEE. The CDR3 is 16 amino acids. V lost 1 base to trimming and J lost 1 base, with 9 bases between them. CDR3 bases: TGTGCCAGCAGCTTGACAGTGGAATCTGGGGCCAACGTCCTGACTTTC. Protein: CASSLTVESGANVLTF. The full variable domain, rest sourced from reference TRBV5-6 and TRBJ2-6, is DAGVTQSPTHLIKTRGQQVTLRCSPKSGHDTVSWYQQALGQGPQFIFQYYEEEERQRGNFPDRFSGHQFPNYSSELNVNALLLGDSALYLCASSLTVESGANVLTFGAGSRLTVL.

The genes are TRBV6-6 and TRBJ2-1; no firm D call. The CDR3 contains 12 residues. Trimming stripped 5 bases from V and 7 bases from J, with 9 bases between. The germline gives CDR1 MNHNY, CDR2 SVGAGI (reference sequence). CDR3 sequence (DNA): TGTGCCAGCAGTATCACTAAGAATGAGCAGTTCTTC. This codes for CASSITKNEQFF.

This clonotype was recorded a few times. The chain links TRBV19 to TRBJ2-2, with D unresolved. Trimming stripped 9 bases from V and 2 bases from J, with 7 bases between. The CDR3 sequence is 12 residues long. Germline assignment: CDR1 LNHDA and CDR2 SQIVND (reference sequence). CDR3 sequence reads: CASSINTGELFF. The CDR3 bases are TGTGCCAGCAGCATCAACACCGGGGAGCTGTTTTTT.

The chain employs TRBV5-1 and TRBJ2-3; 9 bases are a match to TRBD2. The J segment lost 4 bases and the V segment lost 1 base, leaving 4 bases of the junction unmatched. Per the germline V gene, CDR1 is SGHRS and CDR2 is YFSETQ. This CDR3 comprises 15 residues. The DNA for the CDR3 is TGCGCCAGCAGCTTGTGGTCTAGCGGGGCAGATACGCAGTATTTT. Its protein is CASSLWSSGADTQYF.

In the case of this clonotype: One end of the junction is discordant with germline, which a read error may explain. The chain combines TRBV7-2 with TRBJ2-7; D is tentatively TRBD1 or TRBD2 (6 bases each). This CDR3 comprises 14 residues. Looked up from germline, CDR1 is SGHTA and CDR2 is FQGNSA. CDR3 region: CASSLKIGGEKVYF. The CDR3 DNA is TGTGCCAGCAGCTTAAAAATCGGGGGCGAAAAGGTGTATTTC.

This clonotype was seen at least ten times. The CDR3 sequence: CASSWNRGDTDTQYF. The CDR3 coding sequence is TGTGCCAGCAGCTGGAACAGGGGTGACACAGATACGCAGTATTTT. The chain links TRBV7-8 to TRBJ2-3; 7 nucleotides agree with TRBD1. CDR1 is SGHVS and CDR2 is FQNEAQ in the germline V gene. The J segment lost 2 bases and the V segment lost 4 bases, leaving 6 bases of the junction unmatched. This CDR3 is built from 15 residues.

This chain links TRBV20-1 with TRBJ1-2; tentatively, D is TRBD1 (6 bases). Germline V CDR1 and CDR2: DFQATT, SNEGSKA (reference sequence). The CDR3 extends over 13 amino acids. CDR3 DNA sequence: TGCAGCCCCGAATCTCAGGGGAGAGATGCCTACACCTTC. It is translated as CSPESQGRDAYTF.

This clonotype showed up many times. The CDR3 bases are TGTGCCAGCAGCGCCTCGCGTTCAGATACGCAGTATTTT. It codes for CASSASRSDTQYF. The chain couples TRBV7-2 to TRBJ2-3; D gene uncertain. The CDR3 runs to 13 residues. From germline, CDR1 is SGHTA and CDR2 FQGNSA. With 5 bases removed from V and 4 bases from J, the gap between germline ends came to 10 bases.

The V call is TRBV30, the J call TRBJ2-6, with 13 bases aligning to TRBD2. Trimming took 3 bases from V and 0 from J; bases not matched to a gene: 2. The CDR3 contains 17 residues. Germline CDR1 reads GTSNPN; CDR2 reads SVGIG (reference sequence). CDR3 sequence reads: CAWRGLAGSSGANVLTF. In DNA, the CDR3 is TGTGCCTGGAGGGGACTAGCGGGGAGCTCTGGGGCCAACGTCCTGACTTTC.

In this sample, this clonotype turned up many times. V usage is TRBV6-5 and J usage is TRBJ2-3; D is perhaps TRBD1 (6 bases). Deletions cut 7 bases from V and 1 base from J, with 9 bases between. The CDR3 covers 13 residues. Germline loops: CDR1 MNHEY, CDR2 SVGAGI. CDR3 sequence: CASIKGGTDTQYF. CDR3 coding DNA: TGTGCCAGCATTAAGGGGGGCACAGATACGCAGTATTTT.

The chain has TRBV19 and TRBJ1-1, with D possibly being TRBD1 (6 bases). This CDR3 spans 14 amino acids. CDR1 and CDR2 (germline): LNHDA, SQIVND (reference sequence). V lost 4 bases, J lost 6 bases, and 15 bases lay in between. DNA of the CDR3: TGTGCCAGTAGTACACAGGGCGGTTCCCCTGAAGCTTTCTTT. It yields the protein CASSTQGGSPEAFF.

This clonotype came up a few times. This chain links TRBV11-2 with TRBJ1-2; no clear D. The CDR3 extends over 14 amino acids. With 3 bases removed from V and 0 bases from J, the gap between germline ends came to 8 bases. Germline V gene data show CDR1 as SGHAT and CDR2 as FQNNGV. In DNA form, the CDR3 reads TGTGCCAGCAGCTTTACTTCAGCTAACTATGGCTACACCTTC. Translation gives CASSFTSANYGYTF.

This clonotype was seen repeatedly, ten times or more. The chain joins TRBV12-3 or TRBV12-4 to TRBJ1-1; a weak D match, TRBD1 (5 bases). The ends were cut back, 7 bases at V and 4 bases at J, with 10 bases in the middle. The CDR3 has 12 residues. The chain's CDR3 is CASILGGTEAFF. The DNA of the CDR3 is TGTGCCAGCATCCTCGGGGGCACTGAAGCTTTCTTT.

This sequence joins TRBV14 and TRBJ1-2; D gene ambiguous. CDR1 SGHDN and CDR2 FVKESK come from the germline V gene. The V end was cut by 8 bases, the J end by 13 bases, with 26 bases between. This CDR3 spans 14 amino acids. The CDR3 here is CASLLTSGMGLPTF. CDR3 DNA sequence: TGTGCCAGCTTACTAACATCCGGAATGGGTCTGCCCACCTTC.